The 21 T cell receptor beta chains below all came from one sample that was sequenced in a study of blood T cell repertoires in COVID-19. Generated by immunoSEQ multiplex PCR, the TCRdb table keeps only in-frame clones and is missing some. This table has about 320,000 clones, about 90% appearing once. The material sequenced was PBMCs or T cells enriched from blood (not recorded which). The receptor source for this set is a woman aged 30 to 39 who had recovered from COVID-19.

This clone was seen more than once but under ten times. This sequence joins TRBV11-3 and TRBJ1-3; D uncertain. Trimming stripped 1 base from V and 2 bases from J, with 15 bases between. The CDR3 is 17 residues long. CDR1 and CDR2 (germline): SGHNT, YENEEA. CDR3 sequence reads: CASSLGGGLAAGNTIYF. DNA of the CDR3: TGTGCCAGCAGCTTAGGCGGCGGTCTTGCTGCTGGAAACACCATATATTTT.

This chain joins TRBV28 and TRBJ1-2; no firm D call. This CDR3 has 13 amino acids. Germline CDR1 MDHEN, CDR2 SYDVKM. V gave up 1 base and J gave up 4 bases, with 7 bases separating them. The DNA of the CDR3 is TGTGCCAGCAGTTTATTACAGTCCTATGGCTACACCTTC. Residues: CASSLLQSYGYTF.

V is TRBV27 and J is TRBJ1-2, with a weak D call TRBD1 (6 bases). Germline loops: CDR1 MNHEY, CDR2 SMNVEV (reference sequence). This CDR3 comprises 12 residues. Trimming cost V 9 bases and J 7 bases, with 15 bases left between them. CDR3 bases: TGTGCCAGTTTATCCAGGGGACGTGGCTACACCTTC. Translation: CASLSRGRGYTF.

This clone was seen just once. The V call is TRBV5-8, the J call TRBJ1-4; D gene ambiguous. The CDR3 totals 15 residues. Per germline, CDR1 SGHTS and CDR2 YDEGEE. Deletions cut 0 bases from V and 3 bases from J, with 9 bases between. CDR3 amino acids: CASSLARQPNEKLFF. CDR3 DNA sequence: TGTGCCAGCAGCTTGGCCAGGCAGCCTAATGAAAAACTGTTTTTT.

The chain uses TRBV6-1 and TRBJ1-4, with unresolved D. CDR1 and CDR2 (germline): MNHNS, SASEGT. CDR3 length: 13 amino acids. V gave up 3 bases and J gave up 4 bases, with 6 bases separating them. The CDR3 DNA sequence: TGTGCCAGCAGTGACGGTGTTAATGAAAAACTGTTTTTT. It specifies CASSDGVNEKLFF.

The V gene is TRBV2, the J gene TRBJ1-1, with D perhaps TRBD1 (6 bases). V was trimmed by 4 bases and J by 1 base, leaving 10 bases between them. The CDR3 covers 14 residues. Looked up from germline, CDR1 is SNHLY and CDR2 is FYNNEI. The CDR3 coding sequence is TGTGCCAGCAGTGTCGGCAGGGGGAACACTGAAGCTTTCTTT. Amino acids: CASSVGRGNTEAFF.

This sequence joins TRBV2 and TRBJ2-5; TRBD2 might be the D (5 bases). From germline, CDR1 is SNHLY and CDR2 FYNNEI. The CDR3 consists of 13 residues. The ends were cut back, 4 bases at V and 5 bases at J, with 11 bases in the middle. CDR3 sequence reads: CASSVEGRETQYF. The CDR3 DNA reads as TGTGCCAGCAGTGTTGAGGGCCGGGAGACCCAGTACTTC.

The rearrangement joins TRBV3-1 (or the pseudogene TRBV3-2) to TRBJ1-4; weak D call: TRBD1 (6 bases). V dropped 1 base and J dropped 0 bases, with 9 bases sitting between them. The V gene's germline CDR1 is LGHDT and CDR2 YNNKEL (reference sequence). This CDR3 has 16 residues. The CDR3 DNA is TGTGCCAGCAGCCAAGCGGGGACACCAACTAATGAAAAACTGTTTTTT. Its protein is CASSQAGTPTNEKLFF.

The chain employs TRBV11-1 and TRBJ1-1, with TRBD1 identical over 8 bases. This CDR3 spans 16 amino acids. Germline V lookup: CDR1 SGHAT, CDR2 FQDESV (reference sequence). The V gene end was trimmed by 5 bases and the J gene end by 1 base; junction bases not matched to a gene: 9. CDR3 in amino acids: CASSDGQGRWNTEAFF. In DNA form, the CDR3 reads TGTGCCAGCAGCGACGGACAGGGTAGATGGAACACTGAAGCTTTCTTT.

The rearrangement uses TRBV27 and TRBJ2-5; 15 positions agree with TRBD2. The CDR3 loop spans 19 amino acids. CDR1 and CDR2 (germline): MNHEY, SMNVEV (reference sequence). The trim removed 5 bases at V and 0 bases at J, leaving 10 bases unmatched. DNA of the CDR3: TGTGCCAGCAGTGCGGGACTAGCGGGGGGTATTGAGTACCAAGAGACCCAGTACTTC. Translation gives CASSAGLAGGIEYQETQYF.

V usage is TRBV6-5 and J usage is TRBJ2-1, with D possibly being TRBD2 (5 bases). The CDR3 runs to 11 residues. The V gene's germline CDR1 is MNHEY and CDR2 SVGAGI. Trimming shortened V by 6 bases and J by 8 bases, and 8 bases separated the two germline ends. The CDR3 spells CASRRVDEQFF. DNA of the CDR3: TGTGCCAGCAGGAGGGTGGATGAGCAGTTCTTC.

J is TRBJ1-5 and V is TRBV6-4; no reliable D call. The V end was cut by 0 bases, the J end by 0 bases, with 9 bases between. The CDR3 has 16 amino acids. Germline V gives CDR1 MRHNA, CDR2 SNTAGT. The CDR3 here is CASSDSSRYSNQPQHF. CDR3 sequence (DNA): TGTGCCAGCAGTGACTCCTCCAGGTATAGCAATCAGCCCCAGCATTTT.

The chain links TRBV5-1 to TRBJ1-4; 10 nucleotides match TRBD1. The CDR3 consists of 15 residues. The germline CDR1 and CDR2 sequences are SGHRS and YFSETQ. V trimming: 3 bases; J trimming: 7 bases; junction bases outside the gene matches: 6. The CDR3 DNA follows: TGCGCCAGCAGCTCGAGGACAGGGGGAGGTGAAAAACTGTTTTTT. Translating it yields CASSSRTGGGEKLFF.

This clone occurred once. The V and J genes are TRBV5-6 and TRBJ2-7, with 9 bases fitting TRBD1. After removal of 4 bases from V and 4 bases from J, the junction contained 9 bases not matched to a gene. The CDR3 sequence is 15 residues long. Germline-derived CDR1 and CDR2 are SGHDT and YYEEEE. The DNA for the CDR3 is TGTGCCAGCAGCCTATACGGGACAGGGTTGTACGAGCAGTACTTC. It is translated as CASSLYGTGLYEQYF.

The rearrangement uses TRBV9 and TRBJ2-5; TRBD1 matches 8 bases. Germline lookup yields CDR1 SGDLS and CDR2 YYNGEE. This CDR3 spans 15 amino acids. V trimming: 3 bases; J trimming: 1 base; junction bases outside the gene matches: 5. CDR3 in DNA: TGTGCCAGCAGCGCAAGTGGACAGGGCCAAGAGACCCAGTACTTC. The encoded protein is CASSASGQGQETQYF.

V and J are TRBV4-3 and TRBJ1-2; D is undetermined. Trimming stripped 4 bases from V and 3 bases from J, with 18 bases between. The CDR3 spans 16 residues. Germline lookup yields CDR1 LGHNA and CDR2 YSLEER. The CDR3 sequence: CASSPFLSVSDYGYTF. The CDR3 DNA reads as TGCGCCAGCAGCCCCTTCTTGAGCGTTTCGGACTATGGCTACACCTTC.

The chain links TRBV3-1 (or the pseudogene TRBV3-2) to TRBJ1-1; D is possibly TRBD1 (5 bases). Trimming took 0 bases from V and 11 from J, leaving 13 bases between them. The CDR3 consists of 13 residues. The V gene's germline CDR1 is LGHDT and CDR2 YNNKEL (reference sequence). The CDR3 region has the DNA TGTGCCAGCAGCCAAGATGGGGCGGTCGTGGCTTTCTTT. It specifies CASSQDGAVVAFF.

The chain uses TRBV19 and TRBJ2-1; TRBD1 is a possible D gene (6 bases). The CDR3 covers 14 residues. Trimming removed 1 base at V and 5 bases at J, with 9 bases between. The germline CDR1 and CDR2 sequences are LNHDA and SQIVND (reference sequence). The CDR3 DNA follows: TGTGCCAGTAGTATAGCGGGGACAAACAATGAGCAGTTCTTC. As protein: CASSIAGTNNEQFF.

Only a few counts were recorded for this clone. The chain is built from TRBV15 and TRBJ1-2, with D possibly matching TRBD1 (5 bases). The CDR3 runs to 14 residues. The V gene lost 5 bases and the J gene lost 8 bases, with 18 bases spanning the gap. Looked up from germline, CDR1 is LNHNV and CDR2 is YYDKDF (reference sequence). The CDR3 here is CATSPGGGRLGYTF. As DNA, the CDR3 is TGTGCCACCAGCCCTGGGGGAGGGAGGCTCGGCTACACCTTC.

The CDR3 region is CASSLGNTIYF. In DNA form, the CDR3 reads TGTGCCAGCAGTTTAGGAAACACCATATATTTT. This chain uses TRBV6-5 with TRBJ1-3, with D hard to call. With 4 bases removed from V and 4 bases from J, the gap between germline ends came to 2 bases. This CDR3 spans 11 amino acids. Germline V gives CDR1 MNHEY, CDR2 SVGAGI.

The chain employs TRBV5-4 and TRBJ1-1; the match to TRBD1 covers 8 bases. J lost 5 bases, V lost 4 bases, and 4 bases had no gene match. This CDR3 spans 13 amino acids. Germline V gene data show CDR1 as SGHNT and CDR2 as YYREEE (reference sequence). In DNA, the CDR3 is TGTGCCAGCAGCCCGACAGGGGTTACTGAAGCTTTCTTT. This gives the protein CASSPTGVTEAFF.